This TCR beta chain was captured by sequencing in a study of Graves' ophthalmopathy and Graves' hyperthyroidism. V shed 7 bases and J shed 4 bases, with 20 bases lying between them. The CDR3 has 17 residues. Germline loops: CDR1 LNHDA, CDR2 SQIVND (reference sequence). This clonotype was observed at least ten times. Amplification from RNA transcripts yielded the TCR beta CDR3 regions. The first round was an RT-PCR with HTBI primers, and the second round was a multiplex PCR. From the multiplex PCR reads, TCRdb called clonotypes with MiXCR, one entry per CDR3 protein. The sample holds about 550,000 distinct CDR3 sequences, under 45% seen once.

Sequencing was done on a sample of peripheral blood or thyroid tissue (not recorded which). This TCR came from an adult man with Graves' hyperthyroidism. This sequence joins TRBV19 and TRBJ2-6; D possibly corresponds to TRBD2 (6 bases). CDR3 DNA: TGTGCCAGTACCGATAGGGACTTTAGGGCCGGGGCCAACGTCCTGACTTTC. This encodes CASTDRDFRAGANVLTF.